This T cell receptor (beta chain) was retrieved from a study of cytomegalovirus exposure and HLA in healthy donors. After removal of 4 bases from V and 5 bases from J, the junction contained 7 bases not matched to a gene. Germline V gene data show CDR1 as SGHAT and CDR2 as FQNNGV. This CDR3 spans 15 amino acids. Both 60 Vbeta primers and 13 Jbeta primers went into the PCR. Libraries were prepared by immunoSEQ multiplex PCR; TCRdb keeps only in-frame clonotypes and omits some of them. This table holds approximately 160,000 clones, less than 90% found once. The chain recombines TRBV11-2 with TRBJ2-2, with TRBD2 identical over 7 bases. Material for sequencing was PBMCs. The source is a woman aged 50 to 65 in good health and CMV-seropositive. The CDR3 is CASSSLRTRTGELFF. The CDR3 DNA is TGTGCCAGCAGCTCCCTTAGGACTAGAACCGGGGAGCTGTTTTTT. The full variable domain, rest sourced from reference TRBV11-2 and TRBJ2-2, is EAGVAQSPRYKIIEKRQSVAFWCNPISGHATLYWYQQILGQGPKLLIQFQNNGVVDDSQLPKDRFSAERLKGVDSTLKIQPAKLEDSAVYLCASSSLRTRTGELFFGEGSRLTVL.